The rows below give T cell receptor beta chains drawn from one sample of a study of CD8 T cells in ankylosing spondylitis. TCRdb fed the 5' RACE reads into MiXCR, producing one record per CDR3 protein. This sample carries roughly 700,000 distinct CDR3 sequences, about 20% of them seen once, and the ten largest clones take around 20%. The material sequenced was blood, either unsorted or a sorted T cell fraction (not recorded which). These receptors were taken from a male donor with ankylosing spondylitis. CDR3s include the opening cysteine and the closing phenylalanine or tryptophan. The D gene is left open where the match is weak. Clone size, where shown, is once, few, many, or a class for clones that have expanded.

TRBJ1-2	TRBD1	few	TRBV6-2/TRBV6-3	TGTGCCAGCAGTTACCCGGGACAGAACTATGGCTACACCTTC	CASSYPGQNYGYTF
TRBJ2-5	.	few	TRBV29-1	TGCAGCGTTGACAAGCGGGACAAACATGGAGAGACCCAGTACTTC	CSVDKRDKHGETQYF
TRBJ2-7	.	.	TRBV4-1	TGCGCCAGCAGCCAAGATGGGACCCTATCCTACGAGCAGTACTTC	CASSQDGTLSYEQYF
TRBJ2-2	.	few	TRBV7-9	TGTGCCAGCACCTCCAGGAACGCCGCGAACACCGGGGAGCTGTTTTTT	CASTSRNAANTGELFF
TRBJ1-4	.	.	TRBV5-1	TGCGCCAGCAGCTCTCAGGGGCGAAATGAAAAACTGTTTTTT	CASSSQGRNEKLFF
TRBJ2-5	.	.	TRBV7-8	TGTGCCAGCAGCGTTCCCCGGGGGGCTACAGGGGAGACCCAGTACTTC	CASSVPRGATGETQYF
TRBJ2-3	.	many	TRBV10-3	TGTGCCATCAGTGTGAGAGATACGCAGTATTTT	CAISVRDTQYF
TRBJ2-3	TRBD2	many	TRBV6-4	TGTGCCAGCAGTGACCGGGGGGGCACAGATACGCAGTATTTT	CASSDRGGTDTQYF
TRBJ1-2	.	few	TRBV12-3/TRBV12-4	TGTGCCAGCAGTCCCACCCGGGCAGGACAACATGGCTACACCTTC	CASSPTRAGQHGYTF
TRBJ1-1	.	.	TRBV12-3/TRBV12-4	TGTGCCTCCCTACCCCCGTCAGGGGACACTGAAGCTTTCTTT	CASLPPSGDTEAFF
TRBJ2-1	.	few	TRBV2	TGTGCCAGCCACAGGGACTACAATGAGCAGTTCTTC	CASHRDYNEQFF
TRBJ2-3	TRBD2	few	TRBV5-8	TGTGCCAGCACCCCCGGGACTAGCTATGGCACAGATACGCAGTATTTT	CASTPGTSYGTDTQYF
TRBJ2-2	TRBD1	.	TRBV28	TGTGCCAGCAGCCTAGGGACAGAGAACACCGGGGAGCTGTTTTTT	CASSLGTENTGELFF
TRBJ2-1	TRBD2	.	TRBV20-1	TGCAGTGCCCAAGCAGGGACTAGCGGAAACAATGAGCAGTTCTTC	CSAQAGTSGNNEQFF
TRBJ1-2	TRBD1	.	TRBV20-1	TGCAGTGCCCAGGGGGAGAACTATGGCTACACCTTC	CSAQGENYGYTF
TRBJ2-1	.	few	TRBV18	TGTGCCAGCTCACGGGGTCTCGACAATGAGCAGTTCTTC	CASSRGLDNEQFF
TRBJ2-2	TRBD1	.	TRBV4-1	TGCGCCAGCAGCCAAGTCGGACAGGGGGCCGGGGAGCTGTTTTTT	CASSQVGQGAGELFF
TRBJ2-2	.	few	TRBV19	TGTGCCAGTAGTATAGGGGGAGGCTTTGAATACACCGGGGAGCTGTTTTTT	CASSIGGGFEYTGELFF
TRBJ2-3	TRBD2	few	TRBV27	TGTGCCAGCAGGACCGCTAGGGACTACCCAGATACGCAGTATTTT	CASRTARDYPDTQYF
TRBJ2-5	.	.	TRBV7-8	TGTGCCAGCAGCTTAGTCGAGCAAGAGACCCAGTACTTC	CASSLVEQETQYF
TRBJ2-7	.	.	TRBV28	TGTGCCAGCAGTTTACCCGTTGGGACTCCACCTTACTTC	CASSLPVGTPPYF
TRBJ1-2	.	few	TRBV7-9	TGTGCCAGCAGCTTATCACTGCAGAACGGCTACACCTTC	CASSLSLQNGYTF
TRBJ1-2	.	few	TRBV28	TGTGCCAGCAGGGGGTTCACGCTCTATGGCTACACCTTC	CASRGFTLYGYTF
TRBJ1-1	.	many	TRBV4-1	TGCGCCAGCAGCCAAGATATCGCGGGGGAAACTGAAGCTTTCTTT	CASSQDIAGETEAFF
TRBJ1-1	TRBD1	many	TRBV29-1	TGCAGCGTACTACAGGGGACAGGACACACTGAAGCTTTCTTT	CSVLQGTGHTEAFF
TRBJ1-5	.	many	TRBV20-1	TGCAGTGCTAGAGGTGGGGTTGGCAATCAGCCCCAGCATTTT	CSARGGVGNQPQHF
TRBJ2-5	.	few	TRBV12-3/TRBV12-4	TGTGCCAGCGGGCTGGGGGGAGTCGAGACCCAGTACTTC	CASGLGGVETQYF
TRBJ2-1	.	few	TRBV4-2	TGTGCCAGCAGCCAAGTGCTCAATGAGCAGTTCTTC	CASSQVLNEQFF
TRBJ2-7	.	.	TRBV11-2	TGTGCCAGCAGCTTAGTGGTGGGGGTTTCGGGAGAGCAGTACTTC	CASSLVVGVSGEQYF
TRBJ2-1	TRBD2	few	TRBV20-1	TGCAGTGCTAGAGATCTGCTAGCGGTCTACAATGAGCAGTTCTTC	CSARDLLAVYNEQFF
TRBJ2-1	TRBD2	.	TRBV7-3	TGTGCCAGCAGCTCGTGGACTAGCGGGAGGGGTAATGAGCAGTTCTTC	CASSSWTSGRGNEQFF
TRBJ2-3	TRBD2	.	TRBV11-2	TGTGCCAGCAGCTCTCGACTAGCGGGAGCGTCGGATACGCAGTATTTT	CASSSRLAGASDTQYF
TRBJ1-6	.	few	TRBV6-1	TGTGCCAGCAGTGTGGAGGACATCAGAGGGACCTCCTATAATTCACCCCTCCACTTT	CASSVEDIRGTSYNSPLHF
TRBJ2-4	TRBD2	few	TRBV29-1	TGCAGCGTTGAGCGGGGGGCAAACATTCAGTACTTC	CSVERGANIQYF
TRBJ1-1	TRBD1	many	TRBV29-1	TGCAGCGTGGGACAGGGGTTGAACACTGAAGCTTTCTTT	CSVGQGLNTEAFF
TRBJ1-1	.	.	TRBV7-9	TGTGCCAGCAGCTTAAGGGGTATAAACACTGAAGCTTTCTTT	CASSLRGINTEAFF
TRBJ2-7	TRBD2	.	TRBV7-9	TGTGCCAGCAGCATAGGGACTAGCGGACTCTACGAGCAGTACTTC	CASSIGTSGLYEQYF
TRBJ1-1	TRBD1	.	TRBV7-8	TGTGCCAGCAGCTTCGGGACAGCGAGCACTGAAGCTTTCTTT	CASSFGTASTEAFF
TRBJ1-1	.	.	TRBV4-1	TGCGCCAGCAGCCAAGGGTCAAGGGGTACTGAAGCTTTCTTT	CASSQGSRGTEAFF
TRBJ1-4	.	few	TRBV10-2	TGCGCCAGCAGTGAGTCTCCCCAGTCGGGAATGAAAAAACTGTTTTTT	CASSESPQSGMKKLFF
TRBJ2-1	.	many	TRBV20-1	TGCAGTGCTAGACACCCCCAGCACAATGAGCAGTTCTTC	CSARHPQHNEQFF
TRBJ2-7	TRBD2	once	TRBV2	TGTGCCAGCAGTGAAGGAGCGGGAGGGCCTCGCGAGCAGTACTTC	CASSEGAGGPREQYF
TRBJ1-1	.	.	TRBV7-9	TGTGCCAGCAGCTTAGGTCACAGGGAAGCTTTCTTT	CASSLGHREAFF
TRBJ2-7	.	.	TRBV5-5	TGTGCCAGCAGCTTGTACGGGAGCTACTACGAGCAGTACTTC	CASSLYGSYYEQYF
TRBJ1-1	.	.	TRBV6-1	TGTGCCAGCAGTGAAAGGGGCAGGGGCGGTACTGAAGCTTTCTTT	CASSERGRGGTEAFF
TRBJ1-2	TRBD1	few	TRBV29-1	TGCAGCGTTGACCTAGGCCCGGGACAGATAAATGGCTACACCTTC	CSVDLGPGQINGYTF
TRBJ2-1	.	.	TRBV20-1	TGCAGTGCTAGAGATCAGTTCGAACGGCGGAGCTCCTACAATGAGCAGTTCTTC	CSARDQFERRSSYNEQFF
TRBJ2-5	.	.	TRBV20-1	TGCAGAGCTCCCGGCATTACCCAAGAGACCCAGTACTTC	CRAPGITQETQYF
TRBJ2-3	.	.	TRBV12-3/TRBV12-4	TGTGCCAGCAGTTTGGCCCGGGAGCTTGTGGATATGCAGTATTTT	CASSLARELVDMQYF
TRBJ2-7	.	few	TRBV7-9	TGTGCCAGCAGCTTTTCGGGTCCGGGATCTCACCCCTACGAGCAGTACTTC	CASSFSGPGSHPYEQYF
TRBJ2-2	TRBD1	few	TRBV4-1	TGCGCCAGCAGCCTGGGACAGGGACCGAGCACCGGGGAGCTGTTTTTT	CASSLGQGPSTGELFF
TRBJ1-1	.	few	TRBV6-1	TGTGCCAGCTATAAGAATCAGGGTTACACTGAAGCTTTCTTT	CASYKNQGYTEAFF
TRBJ2-1	.	many	TRBV9	TGTGCCAGCAGCGCACCGAGAGGGCTAGCGAACTATGGTGAGCAGTTCTTC	CASSAPRGLANYGEQFF
TRBJ2-7	.	few	TRBV30	TGTGCCTGGAGTACACCCGGGACAGAGCAGTACTTC	CAWSTPGTEQYF
TRBJ1-2	.	many	TRBV7-9	TGTGCCAGCAGCGGAGGGAGGGGCTACACCTTC	CASSGGRGYTF
TRBJ1-1	.	.	TRBV7-9	TGTGCCAGCAGCTTATTGGGCAGCGGGAACACTGAAGCTTTCTTT	CASSLLGSGNTEAFF
TRBJ2-1	TRBD2	many	TRBV20-1	TGCAGTGCTAGAGGGGTGGTTCCGGGGGGGCTGAGTGAGCAGTTCTTC	CSARGVVPGGLSEQFF
TRBJ1-1	.	.	TRBV29-1	TGCAGCGTTGAAGTTTTCGGGGCAAGTGAAGCTTTCTTT	CSVEVFGASEAFF